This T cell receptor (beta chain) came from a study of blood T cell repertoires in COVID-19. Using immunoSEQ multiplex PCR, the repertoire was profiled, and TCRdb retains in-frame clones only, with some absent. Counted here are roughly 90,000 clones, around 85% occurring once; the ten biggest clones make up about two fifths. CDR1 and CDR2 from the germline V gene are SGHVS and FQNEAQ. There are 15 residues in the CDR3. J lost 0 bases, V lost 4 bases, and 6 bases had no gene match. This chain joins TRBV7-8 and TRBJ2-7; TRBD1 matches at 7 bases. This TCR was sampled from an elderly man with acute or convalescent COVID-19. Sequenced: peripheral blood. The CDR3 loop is CASSSQQGPSYEQYF. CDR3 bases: TGTGCCAGCAGCTCCCAACAGGGGCCCTCCTACGAGCAGTACTTC.